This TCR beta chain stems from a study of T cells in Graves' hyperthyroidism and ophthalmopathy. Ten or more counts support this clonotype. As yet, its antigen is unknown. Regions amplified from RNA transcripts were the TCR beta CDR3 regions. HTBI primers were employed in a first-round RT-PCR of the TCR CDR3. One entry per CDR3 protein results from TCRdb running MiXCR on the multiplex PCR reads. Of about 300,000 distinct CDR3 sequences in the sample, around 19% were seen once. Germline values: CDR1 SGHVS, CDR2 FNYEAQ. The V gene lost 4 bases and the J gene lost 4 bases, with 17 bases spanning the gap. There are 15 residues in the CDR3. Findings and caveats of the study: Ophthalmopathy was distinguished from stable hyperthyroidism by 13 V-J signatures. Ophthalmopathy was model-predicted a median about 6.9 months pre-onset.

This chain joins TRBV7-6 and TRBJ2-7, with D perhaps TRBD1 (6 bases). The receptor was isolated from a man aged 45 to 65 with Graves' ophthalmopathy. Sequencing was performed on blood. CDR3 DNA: TGTGCCAGCAGCTACAACAGGGCCAATTTTTACGAGCAGTACTTC. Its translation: CASSYNRANFYEQYF.